A selection of T cell receptor beta chains follows, all from one sample in a study of blood T cells in healthy people across ages. TCRdb re-called the 5' RACE reads with MiXCR, one entry per CDR3 protein. The table lists about 1.8 million distinct CDR3 sequences, roughly 49% of them singletons. Sequencing was done on a sample of blood. These TCRs come from a woman between 40 and 50 years old in good health. Each CDR3 is given with its conserved first and last residue. A row's size may be missing; if present it is once, few, many or a size class.

V	J	size	CDR3
TRBV14	TRBJ2-5	NA	CASSQDGREYQETQYF
TRBV7-2	TRBJ1-6	NA	CASSLAKTYNSPLHF
TRBV4-3	TRBJ2-3	NA	CASSQARASTDTQYF
TRBV6-1	TRBJ1-2	NA	CASMGAGQTLPGRGYTF
TRBV7-2	TRBJ1-1	once	CASSDRTANTEAFF
TRBV6-5	TRBJ2-1	NA	CASSFTGGPYNEQFF
TRBV29-1	TRBJ1-2	NA	CSVEQANYGYTF
TRBV24-1	NA	NA	CATSVAGQSSYNEQYF
TRBV29-1	TRBJ2-6	once	CSVSKGGSGANVLTF
TRBV29-1	TRBJ2-5	NA	CSVVAGGSPETQYF
TRBV10-1	TRBJ2-7	few	CASSEAGQGNEQYF
TRBV27	TRBJ2-1	NA	CASCPSRSGYDEQFF
TRBV27	TRBJ1-2	NA	CASRPVGTGSGGGYTF
TRBV29-1	TRBJ2-5	many	CSVLRGPRRGETQYF
TRBV28	TRBJ1-4	few	CASSSETGGTNEKLFF
TRBV4-1	TRBJ1-2	NA	CASSQQPAYGYTF
TRBV20-1	TRBJ1-4	NA	CSATVPGGTNEKLFF
TRBV6-1	TRBJ2-1	NA	CASTSMGGDEQFF
TRBV7-2	TRBJ2-7	NA	CASSPGPQFAGGSNEQYF
TRBV6-2/TRBV6-3	TRBJ2-3	NA	CASNWASNTDTQYF
TRBV29-1	TRBJ1-2	NA	CSALGTGGVYGYTF
TRBV6-5	TRBJ2-7	NA	CASSSGTPTNYEQYF
TRBV4-3	TRBJ2-2	NA	CASSQDLDLELFF
TRBV24-1	TRBJ2-3	once	CVTSDSGPSTDTQYF
TRBV27	TRBJ2-7	NA	CASSLWGQGANEQYF
TRBV2	TRBJ2-1	NA	CASRGGLTSNEQFF
TRBV24-1	TRBJ2-3	NA	CATGLGDTQYF
TRBV24-1	NA	NA	CATTGTEETQYF
TRBV10-3	TRBJ1-6	NA	CAISETGNSPLHF
TRBV4-1	TRBJ2-6	NA	CASSQKGQVGSSGANVLTF
TRBV20-1	TRBJ1-1	NA	CSARDQGHTAEAFF
TRBV24-1	TRBJ2-3	NA	CATSDQTSPASTDTQYF
TRBV20-1	TRBJ2-7	NA	CSARVTGSYNEQYF
TRBV11-3	TRBJ2-3	NA	CASSVGQGDDTQYF
TRBV20-1	TRBJ1-2	once	CSARDRPDFLTGYGYTF
TRBV20-1	TRBJ2-7	few	CSARGQFPEQYF
TRBV29-1	TRBJ1-2	once	CSVYPPGQGTYGYTF